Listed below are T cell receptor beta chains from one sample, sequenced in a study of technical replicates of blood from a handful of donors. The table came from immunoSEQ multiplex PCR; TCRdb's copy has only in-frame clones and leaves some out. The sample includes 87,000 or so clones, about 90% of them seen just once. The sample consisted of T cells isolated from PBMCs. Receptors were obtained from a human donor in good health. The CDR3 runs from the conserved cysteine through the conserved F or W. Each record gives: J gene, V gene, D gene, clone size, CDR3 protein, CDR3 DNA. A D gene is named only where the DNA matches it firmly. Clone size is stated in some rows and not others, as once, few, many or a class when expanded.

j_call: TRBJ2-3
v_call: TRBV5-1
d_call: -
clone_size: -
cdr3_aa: CASSLTVLSTDTQYF
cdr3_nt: TGCGCCAGCAGCCTAACCGTGCTCAGCACAGATACGCAGTATTTT

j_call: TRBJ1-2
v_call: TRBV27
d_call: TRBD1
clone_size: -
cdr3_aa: CASSRSWDRAFESYGYTF
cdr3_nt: TGTGCCAGCAGCAGAAGTTGGGACAGGGCGTTTGAAAGCTATGGCTACACCTTC

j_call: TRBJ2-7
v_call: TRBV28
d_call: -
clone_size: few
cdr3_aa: CASSGPFEQYF
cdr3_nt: TGTGCCAGCAGTGGCCCCTTCGAGCAGTACTTC

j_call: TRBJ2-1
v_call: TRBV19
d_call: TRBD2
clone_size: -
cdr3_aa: CASKEASGRNEQFF
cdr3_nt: TGTGCCAGTAAGGAGGCTAGCGGGAGAAATGAGCAGTTCTTC

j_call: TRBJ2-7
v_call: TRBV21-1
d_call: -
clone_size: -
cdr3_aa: CASRFDSHRGYEQYF
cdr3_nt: TGTGCCAGCAGGTTTGATTCGCACAGGGGGTACGAGCAGTACTTC

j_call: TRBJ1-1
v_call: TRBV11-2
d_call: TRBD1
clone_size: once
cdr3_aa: CASSLGTGARGTEAFF
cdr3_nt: TGTGCCAGCAGCTTAGGGACAGGGGCCCGGGGCACTGAAGCTTTCTTT

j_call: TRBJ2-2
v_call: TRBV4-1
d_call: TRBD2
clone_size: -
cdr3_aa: CASKVAGGGELFF
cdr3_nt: TGCGCCAGCAAAGTGGCGGGAGGCGGGGAGCTGTTTTTT

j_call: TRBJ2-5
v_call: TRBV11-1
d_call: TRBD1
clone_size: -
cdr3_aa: CASSPLNRGETQYF
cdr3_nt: TGTGCCAGCAGCCCGCTAAACAGGGGGGAGACCCAGTACTTC

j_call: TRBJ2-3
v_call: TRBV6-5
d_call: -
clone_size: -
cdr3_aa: CASSYSRVAGTDTQYF
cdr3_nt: TGTGCCAGCAGTTACTCGAGGGTTGCCGGGACAGATACGCAGTATTTT

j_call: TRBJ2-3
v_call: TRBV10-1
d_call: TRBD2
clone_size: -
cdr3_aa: CASSVASGSLEDTQYF
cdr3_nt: TGCGCCAGCAGTGTGGCTAGCGGGAGTTTAGAAGATACGCAGTATTTT

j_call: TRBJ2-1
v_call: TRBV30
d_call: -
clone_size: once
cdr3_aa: CAWSVLAGSSYNEQFF
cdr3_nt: TGTGCCTGGAGTGTATTGGCAGGGTCGTCCTACAATGAGCAGTTCTTC

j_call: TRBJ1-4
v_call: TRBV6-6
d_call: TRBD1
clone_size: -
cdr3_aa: CASSSRDRKDEKLFF
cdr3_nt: TGTGCCAGCAGTTCCCGGGACAGGAAAGATGAAAAACTGTTTTTT

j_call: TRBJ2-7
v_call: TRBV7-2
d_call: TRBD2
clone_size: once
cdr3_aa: CASSPRASGPHDEQYF
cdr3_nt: TGTGCCAGCAGCCCCCGGGCTAGCGGCCCCCACGACGAGCAGTACTTC

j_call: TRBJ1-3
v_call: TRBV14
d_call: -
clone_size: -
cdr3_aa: CASSPPPGPLGGHTIYF
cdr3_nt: TGTGCCAGCAGCCCACCTCCGGGACCCTTAGGGGGTCACACCATATATTTT

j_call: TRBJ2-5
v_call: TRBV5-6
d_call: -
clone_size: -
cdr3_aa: CASSLLQGEVWGETQYF
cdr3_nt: TGTGCCAGCAGCTTGTTACAGGGAGAGGTTTGGGGGGAGACCCAGTACTTC

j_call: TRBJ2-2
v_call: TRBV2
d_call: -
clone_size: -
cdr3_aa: CASNLDRANTGELFF
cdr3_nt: TGTGCCAGCAATTTGGACAGAGCAAACACCGGGGAGCTGTTTTTT

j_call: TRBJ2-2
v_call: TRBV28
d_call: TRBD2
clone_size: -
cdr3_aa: CASSLSPGLAAGELFF
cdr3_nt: TGTGCCAGCAGTTTATCCCCCGGACTAGCGGCCGGGGAGCTGTTTTTT

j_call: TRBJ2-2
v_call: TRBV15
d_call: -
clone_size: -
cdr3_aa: CATSRVVGIRDTGELFF
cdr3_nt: TGTGCCACCAGCAGAGTCGTTGGTATTCGGGACACCGGGGAGCTGTTTTTT

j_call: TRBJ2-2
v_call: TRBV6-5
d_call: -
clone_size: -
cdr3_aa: CASSSSYPGELFF
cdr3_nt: TGTGCCAGCAGTTCCTCCTATCCGGGGGAGCTGTTTTTT

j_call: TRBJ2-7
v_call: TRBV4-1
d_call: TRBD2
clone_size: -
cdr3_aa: CASSQEGLSAHEQYF
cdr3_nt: TGCGCCAGCAGCCAAGAGGGACTATCAGCCCACGAGCAGTACTTC

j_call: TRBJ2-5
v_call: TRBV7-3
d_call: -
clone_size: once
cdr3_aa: CASSSEVGGETQYF
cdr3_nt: TGTGCCAGCAGCTCAGAGGTGGGGGGAGAGACCCAGTACTTC

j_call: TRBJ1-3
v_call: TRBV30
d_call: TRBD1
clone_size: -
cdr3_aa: CAWSVGTDSGNTIYF
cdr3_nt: TGTGCCTGGAGTGTAGGGACAGACTCTGGAAACACCATATATTTT

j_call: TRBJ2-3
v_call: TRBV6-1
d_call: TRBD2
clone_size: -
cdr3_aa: CASSDGGARDTQYF
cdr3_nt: TGTGCCAGCAGTGACGGGGGGGCCCGGGATACGCAGTATTTT

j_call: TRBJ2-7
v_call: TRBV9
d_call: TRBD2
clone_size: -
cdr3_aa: CASSVGGSSYEQYF
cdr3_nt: TGTGCCAGCAGCGTAGGCGGGAGCTCCTACGAGCAGTACTTC

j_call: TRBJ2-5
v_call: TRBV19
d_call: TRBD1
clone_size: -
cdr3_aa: CASSIRDSAQETQYF
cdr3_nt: TGTGCCAGTAGTATTCGGGACAGTGCCCAAGAGACCCAGTACTTC

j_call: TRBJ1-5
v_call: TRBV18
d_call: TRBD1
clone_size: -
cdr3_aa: CASSQQQGFSQPQHF
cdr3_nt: TGTGCCAGCTCTCAACAACAGGGGTTCAGTCAGCCCCAGCATTTT

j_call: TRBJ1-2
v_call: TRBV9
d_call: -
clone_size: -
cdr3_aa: CASSAADSINYGYTF
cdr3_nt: TGTGCCAGCAGCGCCGCCGATAGCATCAACTATGGCTACACCTTC

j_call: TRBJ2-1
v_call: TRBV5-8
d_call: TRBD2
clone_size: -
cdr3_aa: CASSLKGLADNEQFF
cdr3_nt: TGTGCCAGCAGCCTGAAGGGACTAGCGGACAATGAGCAGTTCTTC

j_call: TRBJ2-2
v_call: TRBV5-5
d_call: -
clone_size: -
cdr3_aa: CASSPRASNTGELFF
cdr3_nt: TGTGCCAGCAGTCCGCGGGCTTCGAACACCGGGGAGCTGTTTTTT

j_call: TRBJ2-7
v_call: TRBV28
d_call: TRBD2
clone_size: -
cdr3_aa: CASSLLSSGQPYEQYF
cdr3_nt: TGTGCCAGCAGTCTATTATCTAGCGGGCAACCGTACGAGCAGTACTTC

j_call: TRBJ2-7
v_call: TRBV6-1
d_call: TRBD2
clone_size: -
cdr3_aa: CASRTGLAPSYEQYF
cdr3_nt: TGTGCCAGCAGGACGGGACTAGCACCCTCCTACGAGCAGTACTTC

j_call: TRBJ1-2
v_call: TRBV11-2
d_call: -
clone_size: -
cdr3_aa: CASSSGGNYGYTF
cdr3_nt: TGTGCCAGCAGCTCCGGGGGTAACTATGGCTACACCTTC

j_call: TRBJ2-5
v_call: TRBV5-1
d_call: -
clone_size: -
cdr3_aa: CASSSQETQYF
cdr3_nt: TGCGCCAGCAGCTCTCAAGAGACCCAGTACTTC

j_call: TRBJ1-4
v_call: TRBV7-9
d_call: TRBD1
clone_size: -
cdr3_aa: CASSSRDREYSTNEKLFF
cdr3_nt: TGTGCCAGCAGTTCCCGGGACAGGGAATATTCGACTAATGAAAAACTGTTTTTT

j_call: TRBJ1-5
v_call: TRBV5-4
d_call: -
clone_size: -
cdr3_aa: CASSLAGNQPQHF
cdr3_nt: TGTGCCAGCAGCTTGGCGGGTAATCAGCCCCAGCATTTT

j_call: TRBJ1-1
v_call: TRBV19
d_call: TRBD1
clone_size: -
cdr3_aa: CASSDREVSTEAFF
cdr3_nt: TGTGCCAGTAGTGACAGGGAGGTCAGCACTGAAGCTTTCTTT

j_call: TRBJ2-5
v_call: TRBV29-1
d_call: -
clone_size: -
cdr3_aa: CSVAPGSVYQETQYF
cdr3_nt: TGCAGCGTCGCCCCGGGTAGCGTGTACCAAGAGACCCAGTACTTC

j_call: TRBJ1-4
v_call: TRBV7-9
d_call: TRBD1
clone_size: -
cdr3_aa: CASSLDGQGIEKLFF
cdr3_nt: TGTGCCAGCAGCTTAGATGGACAGGGAATTGAAAAACTGTTTTTT

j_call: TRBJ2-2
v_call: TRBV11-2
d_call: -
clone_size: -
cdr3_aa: CASSLVGDTNTGELFF
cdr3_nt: TGTGCCAGCAGCTTAGTGGGGGACACCAACACCGGGGAGCTGTTTTTT

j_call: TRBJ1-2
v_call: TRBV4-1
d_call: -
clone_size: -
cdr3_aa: CASSIAGGGNYGYTF
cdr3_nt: TGCGCCAGCAGTATCGCCGGGGGGGGAAACTATGGCTACACCTTC

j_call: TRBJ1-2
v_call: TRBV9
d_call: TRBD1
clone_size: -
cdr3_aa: CASGQGVDGYTF
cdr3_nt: TGTGCCAGCGGACAGGGGGTAGATGGCTACACCTTC

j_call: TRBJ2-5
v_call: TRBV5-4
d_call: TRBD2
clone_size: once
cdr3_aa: CASSRLAGELETQYF
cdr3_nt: TGTGCCAGCAGCAGACTAGCGGGGGAGTTGGAGACCCAGTACTTC

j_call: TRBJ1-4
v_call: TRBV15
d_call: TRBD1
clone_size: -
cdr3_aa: CATSRDIQGAHEKLFF
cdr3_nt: TGTGCCACCAGCAGAGATATACAGGGGGCGCATGAAAAACTGTTTTTT

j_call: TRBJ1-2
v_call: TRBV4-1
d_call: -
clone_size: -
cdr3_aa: CASSQDINYGYTF
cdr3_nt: TGCGCCAGCAGCCAAGACATTAACTATGGCTACACCTTC

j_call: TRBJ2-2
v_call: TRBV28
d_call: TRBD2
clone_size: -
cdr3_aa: CASMREGLAETTGELFF
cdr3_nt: TGTGCCAGCATGCGAGAGGGACTAGCAGAAACCACCGGGGAGCTGTTTTTT

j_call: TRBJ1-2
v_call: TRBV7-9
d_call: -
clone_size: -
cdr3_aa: CASSLDSLSGGYTF
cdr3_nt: TGTGCCAGCAGCTTGGACAGTCTCTCAGGAGGCTACACCTTC

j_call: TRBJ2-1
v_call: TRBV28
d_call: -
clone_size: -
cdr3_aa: CASSKSINEQFF
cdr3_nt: TGTGCCAGCAGTAAATCTATTAATGAGCAGTTCTTC

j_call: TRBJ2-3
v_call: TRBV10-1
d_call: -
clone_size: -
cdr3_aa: CASSESRGGTDTQYF
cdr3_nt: TGCGCCAGCAGTGAGTCTCGCGGGGGCACAGATACGCAGTATTTT

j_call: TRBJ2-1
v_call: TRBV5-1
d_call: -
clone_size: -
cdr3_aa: CASSLGPGNEQFF
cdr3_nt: TGCGCCAGCAGCTTGGGACCGGGCAATGAGCAGTTCTTC